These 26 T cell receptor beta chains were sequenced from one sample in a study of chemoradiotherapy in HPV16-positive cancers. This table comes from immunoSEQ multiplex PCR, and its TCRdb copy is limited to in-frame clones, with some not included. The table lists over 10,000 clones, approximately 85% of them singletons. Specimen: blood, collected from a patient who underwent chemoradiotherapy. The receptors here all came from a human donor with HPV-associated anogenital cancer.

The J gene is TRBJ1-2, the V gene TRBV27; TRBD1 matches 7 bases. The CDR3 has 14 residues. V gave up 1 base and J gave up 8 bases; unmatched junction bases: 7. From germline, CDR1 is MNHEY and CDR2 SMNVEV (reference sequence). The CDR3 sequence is CASSLFTGARGYTF. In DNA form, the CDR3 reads TGTGCCAGCAGTTTATTCACAGGGGCACGAGGCTACACCTTC.

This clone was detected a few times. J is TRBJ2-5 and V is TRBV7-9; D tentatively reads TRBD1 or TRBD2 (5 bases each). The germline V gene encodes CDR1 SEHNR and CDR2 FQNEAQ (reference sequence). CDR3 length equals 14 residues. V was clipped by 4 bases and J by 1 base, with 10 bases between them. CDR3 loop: CASSWDAVQETQYF. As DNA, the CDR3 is TGTGCCAGCAGCTGGGACGCCGTCCAAGAGACCCAGTACTTC.

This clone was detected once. The CDR3 DNA is TGTGCCAGCAGTTTTTTCCGTCAAGAGACCCAGTACTTC. Translating it yields CASSFFRQETQYF. V usage is TRBV27 and J usage is TRBJ2-5; D is undetermined. V lost 3 bases to trimming and J lost 2 bases, with 7 bases between them. The CDR3 covers 13 residues. Germline V gene lookup returns CDR1 MNHEY and CDR2 SMNVEV (reference sequence).

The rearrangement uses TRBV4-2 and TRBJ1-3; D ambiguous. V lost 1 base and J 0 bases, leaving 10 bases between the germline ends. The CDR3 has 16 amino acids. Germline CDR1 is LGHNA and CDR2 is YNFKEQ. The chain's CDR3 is CASSQGREGSGNTIYF. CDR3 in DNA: TGTGCCAGCAGCCAAGGGAGGGAGGGCTCTGGAAACACCATATATTTT.

For the CDR3, the DNA is TGTGCCAGCAGCCCCGAGCCCCCTCCGAGGACTGAAGCTTTCTTT. Protein sequence: CASSPEPPPRTEAFF. The chain has TRBV7-2 and TRBJ1-1; D unresolved. Per the germline V gene, CDR1 is SGHTA and CDR2 is FQGNSA. The CDR3 sequence is 15 residues long. V shed 5 bases and J shed 5 bases, with 18 bases lying between them. The full variable domain, completed using reference TRBV7-2 and TRBJ1-1, is GAGVSQSPSNKVTEKGKDVELRCDPISGHTALYWYRQSLGQGLEFLIYFQGNSAPDKSGLPSDRFSAERTGGSVSTLTIQRTQQEDSAVYLCASSPEPPPRTEAFFGQGTRLTVV.

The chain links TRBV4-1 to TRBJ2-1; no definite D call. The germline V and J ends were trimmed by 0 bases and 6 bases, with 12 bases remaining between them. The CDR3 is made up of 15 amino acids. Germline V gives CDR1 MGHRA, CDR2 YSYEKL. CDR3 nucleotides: TGCGCCAGCAGCCAAGATGACCGGGTGGGCAATGAGCAGTTCTTC. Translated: CASSQDDRVGNEQFF.

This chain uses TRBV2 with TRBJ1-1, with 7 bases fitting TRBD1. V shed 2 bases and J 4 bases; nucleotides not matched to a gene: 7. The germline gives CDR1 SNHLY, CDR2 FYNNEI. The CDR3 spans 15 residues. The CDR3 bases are TGTGCCAGCAGTGAATTCGCAGGGGGTGGCACTGAAGCTTTCTTT. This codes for CASSEFAGGGTEAFF.

The chain's CDR3 is CASSLPRQNLNEKLFF. CDR3 coding DNA: TGTGCCAGCAGCTTGCCGAGACAGAATCTTAATGAAAAACTGTTTTTT. The genes are TRBV5-5 and TRBJ1-4, with D possibly TRBD1 on 5 matching bases. This CDR3 is built from 16 residues. Germline V lookup: CDR1 SGHKS, CDR2 YYEKEE (reference sequence). Trimming removed 1 base from V and 4 bases from J, with 14 bases in between.

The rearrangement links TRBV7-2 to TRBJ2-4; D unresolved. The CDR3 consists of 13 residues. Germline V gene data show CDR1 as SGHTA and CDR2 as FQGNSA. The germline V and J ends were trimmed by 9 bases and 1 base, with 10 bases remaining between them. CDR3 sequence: CASPTDAKNIQYF. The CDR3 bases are TGTGCCAGTCCGACGGACGCCAAAAACATTCAGTACTTC.

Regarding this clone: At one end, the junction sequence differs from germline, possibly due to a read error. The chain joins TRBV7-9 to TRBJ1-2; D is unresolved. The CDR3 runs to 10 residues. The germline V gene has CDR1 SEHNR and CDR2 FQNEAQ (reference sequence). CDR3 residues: CASSAETTYF. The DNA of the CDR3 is TGTGCCAGCAGCGCTGAAACGACTTACTTC. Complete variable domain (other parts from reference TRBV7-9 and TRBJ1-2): DTGVSQNPRHKITKRGQNVTFRCDPISEHNRLYWYRQTLGQGPEFLTYFQNEAQLEKSRLLSDRFSAERPKGSFSTLEIQRTEQGDSAMYLCASSAETTYFGSGTRLTVV.

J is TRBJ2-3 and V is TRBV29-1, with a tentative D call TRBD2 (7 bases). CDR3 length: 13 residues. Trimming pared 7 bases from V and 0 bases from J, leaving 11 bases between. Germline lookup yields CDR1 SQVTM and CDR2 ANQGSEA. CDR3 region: CSGGGRSTDTQYF. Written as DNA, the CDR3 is TGCAGCGGGGGGGGGCGGAGCACAGATACGCAGTATTTT.

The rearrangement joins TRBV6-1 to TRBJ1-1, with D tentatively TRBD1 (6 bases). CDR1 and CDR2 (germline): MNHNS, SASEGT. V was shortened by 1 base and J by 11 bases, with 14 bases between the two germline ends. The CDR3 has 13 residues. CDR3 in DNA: TGTGCCAGCAGTGAAGGGGGACACCCAGGGGCTTTCTTT. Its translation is CASSEGGHPGAFF.

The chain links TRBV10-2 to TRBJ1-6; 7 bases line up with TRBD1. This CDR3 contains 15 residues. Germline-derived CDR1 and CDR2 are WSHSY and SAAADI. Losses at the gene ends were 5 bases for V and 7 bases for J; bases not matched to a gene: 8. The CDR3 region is CASSFETGSNSPLHF. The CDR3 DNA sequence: TGCGCCAGCAGTTTCGAGACAGGGTCAAATTCACCCCTCCACTTT.

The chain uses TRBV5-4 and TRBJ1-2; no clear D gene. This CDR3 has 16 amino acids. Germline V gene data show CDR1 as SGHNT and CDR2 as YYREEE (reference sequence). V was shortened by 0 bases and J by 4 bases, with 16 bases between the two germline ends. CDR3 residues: CASSLGLDLNSYGYTF. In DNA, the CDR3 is TGTGCCAGCAGCTTGGGGCTGGACCTAAATTCCTATGGCTACACCTTC. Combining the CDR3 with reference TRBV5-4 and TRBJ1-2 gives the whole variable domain ETGVTQSPTHLIKTRGQQVTLRCSSQSGHNTVSWYQQALGQGPQFIFQYYREEENGRGNFPPRFSGLQFPNYSSELNVNALELDDSALYLCASSLGLDLNSYGYTFGSGTRLTVV.

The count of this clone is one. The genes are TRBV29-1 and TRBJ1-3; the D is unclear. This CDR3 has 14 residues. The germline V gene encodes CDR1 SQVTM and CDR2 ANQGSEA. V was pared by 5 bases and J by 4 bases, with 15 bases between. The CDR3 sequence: CSVIESPGGNTIYF. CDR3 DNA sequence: TGCAGCGTTATCGAATCCCCAGGAGGAAACACCATATATTTT.

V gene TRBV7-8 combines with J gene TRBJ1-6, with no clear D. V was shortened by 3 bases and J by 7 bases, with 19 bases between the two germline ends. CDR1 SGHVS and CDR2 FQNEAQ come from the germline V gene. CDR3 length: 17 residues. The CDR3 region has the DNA TGTGCCAGCAGCTTCACCGAATCCTCGCTTCGGAATTCACCCCTCCACTTT. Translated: CASSFTESSLRNSPLHF.

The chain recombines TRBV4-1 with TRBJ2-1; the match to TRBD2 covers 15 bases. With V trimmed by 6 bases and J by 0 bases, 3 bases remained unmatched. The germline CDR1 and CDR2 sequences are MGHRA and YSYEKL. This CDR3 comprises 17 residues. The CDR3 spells CASRGLAGGLSYNEQFF. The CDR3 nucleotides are TGCGCCAGCAGAGGACTAGCGGGGGGGCTCTCCTACAATGAGCAGTTCTTC.

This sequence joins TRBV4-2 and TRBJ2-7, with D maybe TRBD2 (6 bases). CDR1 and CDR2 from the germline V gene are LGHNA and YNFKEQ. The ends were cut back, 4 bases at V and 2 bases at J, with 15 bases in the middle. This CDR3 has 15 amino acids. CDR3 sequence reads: CASSLIADPTYEQYF. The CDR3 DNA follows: TGTGCCAGCAGCCTCATAGCGGACCCGACCTACGAGCAGTACTTC.

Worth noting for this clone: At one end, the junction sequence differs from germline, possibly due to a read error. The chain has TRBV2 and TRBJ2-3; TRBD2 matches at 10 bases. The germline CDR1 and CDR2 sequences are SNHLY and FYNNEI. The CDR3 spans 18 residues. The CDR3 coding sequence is TGTGCCAACAGTGGTCAAGCGGGGGGGTTCTCTAGCACAGATACGCAGTATTTT. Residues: CANSGQAGGFSSTDTQYF.

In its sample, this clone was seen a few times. In DNA form, the CDR3 reads TGTGCCAGCAGTCTTTTCGGTGTGCGCTCTGAAGCTTTCTTT. This gives the protein CASSLFGVRSEAFF. This sequence joins TRBV11-2 and TRBJ1-1; D gene ambiguous. Trimming shortened V by 6 bases and J by 6 bases, and 17 bases separated the two germline ends. The germline gives CDR1 SGHAT, CDR2 FQNNGV. The CDR3 is made up of 14 amino acids.

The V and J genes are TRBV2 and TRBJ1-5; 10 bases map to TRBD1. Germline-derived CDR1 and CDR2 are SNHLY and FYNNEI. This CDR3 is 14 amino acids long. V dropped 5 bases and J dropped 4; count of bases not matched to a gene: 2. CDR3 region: CASSWGQGNQPQHF. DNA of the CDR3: TGTGCCAGCAGTTGGGGACAGGGGAATCAGCCCCAGCATTTT.

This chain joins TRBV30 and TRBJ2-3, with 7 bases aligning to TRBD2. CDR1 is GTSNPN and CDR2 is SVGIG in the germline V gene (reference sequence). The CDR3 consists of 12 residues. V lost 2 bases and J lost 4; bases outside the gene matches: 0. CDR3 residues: CAWSTSADTQYF. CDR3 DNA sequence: TGTGCCTGGAGTACTAGCGCAGATACGCAGTATTTT.

DNA for the CDR3: TGTGCCAGTAGTATACGTGGGGGGAACCTCGTCTATGAGCAGTTCTTC. Translation gives CASSIRGGNLVYEQFF. This chain joins TRBV19 and TRBJ2-1; D perhaps matches TRBD2 (6 bases). Germline V gene sequence: CDR1 LNHDA, CDR2 SQIVND (reference sequence). V was clipped by 2 bases and J by 8 bases, with 19 bases between them. This CDR3 has 16 amino acids.

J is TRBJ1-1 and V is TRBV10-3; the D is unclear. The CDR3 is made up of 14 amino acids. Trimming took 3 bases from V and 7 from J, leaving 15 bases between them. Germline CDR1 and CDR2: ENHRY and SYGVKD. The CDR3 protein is CAISDKFGNSEAFF. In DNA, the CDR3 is TGTGCCATCAGTGATAAATTTGGGAATAGTGAAGCTTTCTTT.

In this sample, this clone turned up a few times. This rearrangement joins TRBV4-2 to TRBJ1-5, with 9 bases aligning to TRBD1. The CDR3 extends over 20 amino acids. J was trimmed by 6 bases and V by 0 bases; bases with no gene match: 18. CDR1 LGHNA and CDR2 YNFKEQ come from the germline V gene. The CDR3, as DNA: TGTGCCAGCAGCCAAGATGGCCCGGGACAGGGAAGATATAGGGTTCAGCCCCAGCATTTT. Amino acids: CASSQDGPGQGRYRVQPQHF.

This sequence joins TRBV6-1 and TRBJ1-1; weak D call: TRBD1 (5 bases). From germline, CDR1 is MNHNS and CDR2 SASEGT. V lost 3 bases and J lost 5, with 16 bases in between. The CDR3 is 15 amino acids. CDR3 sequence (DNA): TGTGCCAGCAGTGACCCAGGGTACTCTAAAACTGAAGCTTTCTTT. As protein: CASSDPGYSKTEAFF.